Following are 23 T cell receptor beta chains from one sample sequenced in a study of human T cells and chemical hapten exposure. TCRdb independently ran MiXCR on the 5' RACE reads; one entry per CDR3 protein. In the table there are over 70,000 distinct CDR3 sequences, approximately 16% of which are singletons. Total RNA extraction was carried out from unfractionated whole blood. The receptor source for this set is a female donor in good health.

The CDR3 DNA reads as TGTGCCAGCAGTTTAGCAGGGACTTTTGGAGAGCAGTACTTC. Translating gives CASSLAGTFGEQYF. The chain links TRBV12-3 or TRBV12-4 to TRBJ2-7; D possibly corresponds to TRBD2 (6 bases). The CDR3 is made up of 14 amino acids. The germline V and J ends were trimmed by 0 bases and 7 bases, with 13 bases remaining between them.

CDR3 sequence reads: CASRVSGGTGEAFF. The CDR3 DNA reads as TGTGCCAGCAGGGTGTCGGGCGGGACAGGAGAAGCTTTCTTT. This rearrangement joins TRBV25-1 to TRBJ1-1; 8 bases are shared with TRBD1. The V gene end was trimmed by 6 bases and the J gene end by 8 bases; junction bases not matched to a gene: 11. CDR1 is MGHDK, CDR2 SYGVNS, per germline. The CDR3 is 14 amino acids.

This clonotype was seen repeatedly, ten times or more. One end of the junction is discordant with germline, which a read error may explain. V usage is TRBV20-1 and J usage is TRBJ1-2, with unresolved D. The CDR3 runs 14 residues. CDR1 DFQATT and CDR2 SNEGSKA come from the germline V gene (reference sequence). The CDR3 is CSARGGGQVYGYTF. The CDR3 DNA is TGCAGTGCGAGAGGCGGTGGGCAGGTCTATGGCTACACCTTC.

This chain connects TRBV5-1 to TRBJ1-1; a weak D match, TRBD1 (5 bases). The CDR3 is 14 residues long. The V end was cut by 2 bases, the J end by 3 bases, with 11 bases between. Germline V gene data show CDR1 as SGHRS and CDR2 as YFSETQ. The CDR3 loop is CASSFEGYDTEAFF. The CDR3 coding sequence is TGCGCCAGCAGCTTTGAGGGGTACGACACTGAAGCTTTCTTT. Supplemented by reference TRBV5-1 and TRBJ1-1, the full variable domain reads KAGVTQTPRYLIKTRGQQVTLSCSPISGHRSVSWYQQTPGQGLQFLFEYFSETQRNKGNFPGRFSGRQFSNSRSEMNVSTLELGDSALYLCASSFEGYDTEAFFGQGTRLTVV.

This clonotype was picked up a small number of times. The genes are TRBV19 and TRBJ2-5; D remains ambiguous. Germline loops: CDR1 LNHDA, CDR2 SQIVND (reference sequence). V dropped 6 bases and J dropped 1 base, with 9 bases sitting between them. CDR3 length: 13 amino acids. The CDR3 DNA reads TGTGCCAGTAGAAGGACGGGCCAAGAGACCCAGTACTTC. The encoded protein is CASRRTGQETQYF.

The chain employs TRBV6-1 and TRBJ2-1, with TRBD2 matching over 10 bases. The CDR3 length is 15 residues. Germline V gives CDR1 MNHNS, CDR2 SASEGT. The trim removed 7 bases at V and 3 bases at J, leaving 6 bases unmatched. The CDR3 sequence: CASTTGTSVYNEQFF. CDR3 DNA sequence: TGTGCCAGCACCACCGGGACTAGCGTCTACAATGAGCAGTTCTTC.

This clonotype was picked up many times. The chain carries TRBV2 and TRBJ1-3; no firm D call. The CDR3 totals 13 residues. V gave up 4 bases and J gave up 2 bases, with 6 bases separating them. In germline, CDR1 is SNHLY, CDR2 FYNNEI. The CDR3 coding sequence is TGTGCCAGCAGTGCTGAGACTGGAAACACCATATATTTT. Protein: CASSAETGNTIYF.

The chain uses TRBV28 and TRBJ2-2; D is possibly TRBD1 (5 bases). Germline assignment: CDR1 MDHEN and CDR2 SYDVKM. Trimming shortened V by 3 bases and J by 4 bases, and 15 bases separated the two germline ends. The CDR3 spans 16 residues. The CDR3 reads CASSLAGDSPTGELFF. CDR3 DNA sequence: TGTGCCAGCAGTTTGGCTGGAGACAGTCCCACCGGGGAGCTGTTTTTT.

A few counts support this clonotype. V usage is TRBV29-1 and J usage is TRBJ2-3, with 13 bases fitting TRBD2. Losses at the gene ends were 6 bases for V and 2 bases for J; bases not matched to a gene: 8. The CDR3 length is 16 residues. Germline CDR1 is SQVTM and CDR2 is ANQGSEA. The chain's CDR3 is CSVLPGLAGSTDTQYF. Here the CDR3 DNA reads TGCAGCGTCTTACCGGGACTAGCGGGATCCACAGATACGCAGTATTTT.

Only a few counts were recorded for this clonotype. The chain carries TRBV2 and TRBJ2-3; D might be TRBD2 (5 bases). The CDR3 contains 17 residues. Germline assignment: CDR1 SNHLY and CDR2 FYNNEI. The V end was cut by 4 bases, the J end by 0 bases, with 17 bases between. The CDR3 region is CASSVVDYRSSTDTQYF. The DNA for the CDR3 is TGTGCCAGCAGTGTCGTCGACTATCGATCTAGCACAGATACGCAGTATTTT.

In nucleotides, the CDR3 is TGTGCCAGCAGTTCGACTAGCGGGGGGGCCCGAGATACGCAGTATTTT. It encodes CASSSTSGGARDTQYF. J is TRBJ2-3 and V is TRBV6-6, with 14 positions matching TRBD2. Germline trimming cut 4 bases from V and 5 bases from J; bases unmatched to any gene: 5. Germline lookup yields CDR1 MNHNY and CDR2 SVGAGI (reference sequence). There are 16 residues in the CDR3.

The chain combines TRBV29-1 with TRBJ1-1; 8 bases are a match to TRBD1. The V gene end was trimmed by 6 bases and the J gene end by 4 bases; junction bases not matched to a gene: 13. CDR3 length equals 15 residues. Germline CDR1 reads SQVTM; CDR2 reads ANQGSEA. The CDR3 DNA is TGCAGCGTACGACAGGGGCCACCAACGGGCACTGAAGCTTTCTTT. It is translated as CSVRQGPPTGTEAFF.

This clonotype is termed medium-sized. The chain joins TRBV29-1 to TRBJ1-5; 7 bases are a match to TRBD1. Germline assignment: CDR1 SQVTM and CDR2 ANQGSEA. There are 13 residues in the CDR3. J lost 7 bases, V lost 7 bases, and 10 bases had no gene match. CDR3 sequence reads: CSAGGGGMQPQHF. Written as DNA, the CDR3 is TGCAGCGCCGGTGGAGGGGGCATGCAGCCCCAGCATTTT.

V is TRBV18 and J is TRBJ1-2; D perhaps matches TRBD1 (5 bases). Trimming pared 6 bases from V and 1 base from J, leaving 18 bases between. Germline loops: CDR1 KGHSH, CDR2 LQKENI. This CDR3 has 16 residues. DNA for the CDR3: TGTGCCAGCTCCCCCGGTCAGGGAAGCTTTAACTATGGCTACACCTTC. Protein product: CASSPGQGSFNYGYTF.

The genes are TRBV6-5 and TRBJ1-1; perhaps TRBD1 as D (5 bases). Germline V lookup: CDR1 MNHEY, CDR2 SVGAGI. CDR3 length: 16 residues. Trimming cost V 6 bases and J 0 bases, with 17 bases left between them. Here the CDR3 DNA reads TGTGCCAGCAGCGGGGGTCCGAAGGTCATGAACACTGAAGCTTTCTTT. Encoded protein: CASSGGPKVMNTEAFF.

V and J are TRBV6-1 and TRBJ1-5; D possibly corresponds to TRBD1 (5 bases). The V end was cut by 1 base, the J end by 5 bases, with 9 bases between. CDR1 and CDR2 (germline): MNHNS, SASEGT. The CDR3 extends over 14 amino acids. DNA for the CDR3: TGTGCCAGCAGTGAAGTCGGGGGGTATCAGCCCCAGCATTTT. It translates to CASSEVGGYQPQHF.

This clonotype was counted only a few times. This sequence joins TRBV3-1 and TRBJ2-7; 9 bases line up with TRBD1. The ends lost 6 bases at V and 5 bases at J; junction bases unmatched: 8. CDR1 and CDR2 (germline): LGHDT, YNNKEL (reference sequence). CDR3 length equals 14 residues. DNA for the CDR3: TGTGCCAGCAGAAGACAGGGGGTAGAGGACGAGCAGTACTTC. Protein: CASRRQGVEDEQYF.

The chain joins TRBV12-3 or TRBV12-4 to TRBJ2-7, with a possible D match to TRBD2 (6 bases). The CDR3 is 16 residues long. The V end was cut by 4 bases, the J end by 3 bases, with 19 bases between. The CDR3 sequence is CASSSSEAGRNYEQYF. CDR3 bases: TGTGCCAGCAGTTCCAGCGAGGCGGGACGTAACTACGAGCAGTACTTC.

V and J are TRBV5-1 and TRBJ1-1; TRBD1 agrees at 7 bases. This CDR3 has 13 amino acids. Germline trimming cut 5 bases from V and 3 bases from J; bases unmatched to any gene: 4. Per germline, CDR1 SGHRS and CDR2 YFSETQ. CDR3 loop: CASRPDRDTEAFF. The CDR3 DNA follows: TGCGCCAGCAGACCCGACAGGGACACTGAAGCTTTCTTT.

This clonotype turned up a few times. V and J are TRBV20-1 and TRBJ1-1, with D possibly matching TRBD1 (5 bases). The CDR3 has 15 residues. V was trimmed by 3 bases and J by 0 bases, leaving 14 bases between them. Germline CDR1 and CDR2: DFQATT and SNEGSKA (reference sequence). The CDR3 loop reads CSASPEGTVNTEAFF. CDR3 DNA: TGCAGTGCTAGCCCCGAGGGGACGGTGAACACTGAAGCTTTCTTT.

This clonotype occurred a few times. The chain has TRBV10-3 and TRBJ1-1; possible D gene TRBD1, 6 bases. Trimming left V 10 bases short and J 0 bases short, with 15 bases between. This CDR3 has 14 residues. Germline-derived CDR1 and CDR2 are ENHRY and SYGVKD. The CDR3, as DNA: TGTGCCACACAGGGAGGGCCCATGAACACTGAAGCTTTCTTT. It encodes CATQGGPMNTEAFF.

In this sample, this clonotype turned up a few times. V and J are TRBV6-2 or TRBV6-3 and TRBJ1-2; D remains unclear. The CDR3 is 15 residues long. Germline assignment: CDR1 MNHEY and CDR2 SVGEGT. V was cut by 5 bases and J by 4 bases, with 17 bases left in between. The CDR3 here is CASSNPGRTLYGYTF. The CDR3 region has the DNA TGTGCCAGCAGTAACCCGGGCCGAACTCTCTATGGCTACACCTTC.

The chain couples TRBV29-1 to TRBJ2-5; D gene uncertain. This CDR3 is 13 amino acids long. V lost 2 bases and J 4 bases, leaving 11 bases between the germline ends. CDR1 is SQVTM and CDR2 is ANQGSEA in the germline V gene. The CDR3 DNA is TGCAGCGTTGAAAAGGGTCGATTAGAGACCCAGTACTTC. It specifies CSVEKGRLETQYF.